The T cell receptor (beta chain) described here comes from a study of tumor and adjacent non-tumor tissue in lung cancer. Study-wide background: Around 4.5 million productive TCRbeta reads were obtained per sample on average.

Germline CDR1 and CDR2: MDHEN and SYDVKM. The CDR3 consists of 14 residues. The germline V and J ends were trimmed by 2 bases and 8 bases, with 15 bases remaining between them. The library came from three nested PCR rounds adapted from ARM-PCR protocols. In TCRdb, the multiplex PCR reads were re-called with MiXCR into one record per CDR3 protein. The data hold more than 55,000 distinct CDR3 sequences, with roughly 77% observed a single time. RNA was extracted from bulk tissue without any cell sorting. Distant lung tissue was collected more than 3 cm away from the tumor edge. The rearrangement uses TRBV28 and TRBJ1-2; the D gene is possibly TRBD1 (6 bases). The receptor's source is a man aged 60-69 years with non-small cell lung cancer. Sequencing input: distant non-tumor lung tissue. For the CDR3, the DNA is TGTGCCAGCAGTTTAGCTACAGGGACCTGCGGCTACACCTTC. Its translation is CASSLATGTCGYTF.